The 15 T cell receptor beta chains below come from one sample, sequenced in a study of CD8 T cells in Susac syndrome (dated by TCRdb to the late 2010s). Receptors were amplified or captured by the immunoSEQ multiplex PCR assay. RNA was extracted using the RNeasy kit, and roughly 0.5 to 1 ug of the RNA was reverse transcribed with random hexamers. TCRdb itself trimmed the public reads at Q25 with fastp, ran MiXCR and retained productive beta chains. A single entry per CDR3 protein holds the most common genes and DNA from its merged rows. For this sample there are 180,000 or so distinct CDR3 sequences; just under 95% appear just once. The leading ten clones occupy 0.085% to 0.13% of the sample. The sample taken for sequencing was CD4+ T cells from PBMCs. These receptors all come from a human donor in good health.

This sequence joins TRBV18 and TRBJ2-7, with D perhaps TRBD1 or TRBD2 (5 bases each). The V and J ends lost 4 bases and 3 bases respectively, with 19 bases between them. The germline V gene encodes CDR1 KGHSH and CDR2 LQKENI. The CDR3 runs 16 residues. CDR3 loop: CASSRVRQGRNYEQYF. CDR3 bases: TGTGCCAGCTCACGGGTTCGGCAGGGACGTAACTACGAGCAGTACTTC.

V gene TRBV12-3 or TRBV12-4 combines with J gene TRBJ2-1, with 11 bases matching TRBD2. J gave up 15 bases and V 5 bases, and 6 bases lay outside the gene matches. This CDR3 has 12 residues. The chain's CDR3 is CASSNSGRVSFF. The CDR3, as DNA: TGTGCCAGCAGTAATAGCGGGAGGGTGTCGTTCTTC.

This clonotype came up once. This chain's CDR3 is CAWTGALYGYTF. CDR3 DNA sequence: TGTGCCTGGACAGGCGCCCTCTATGGCTACACCTTC. The chain combines TRBV30 with TRBJ1-2; no firm D call. CDR3 length equals 12 residues. Germline values: CDR1 GTSNPN, CDR2 SVGIG (reference sequence). V lost 4 bases to trimming and J lost 4 bases, with 10 bases between them. The whole variable domain, filled in from reference TRBV30 and TRBJ1-2, reads SQTIHQWPATLVQPVGSPLSLECTVEGTSNPNLYWYRQAAGRGLQLLFYSVGIGQISSEVPQNLSASRPQDRQFILSSKKLLLSDSGFYLCAWTGALYGYTFGSGTRLTVV.

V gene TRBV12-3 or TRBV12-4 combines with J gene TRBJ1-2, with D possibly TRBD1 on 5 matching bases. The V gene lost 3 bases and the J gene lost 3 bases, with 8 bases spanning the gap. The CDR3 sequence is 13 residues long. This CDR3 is CASSFGDYYGYTF. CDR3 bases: TGTGCCAGCAGTTTTGGGGACTACTATGGCTACACCTTC.

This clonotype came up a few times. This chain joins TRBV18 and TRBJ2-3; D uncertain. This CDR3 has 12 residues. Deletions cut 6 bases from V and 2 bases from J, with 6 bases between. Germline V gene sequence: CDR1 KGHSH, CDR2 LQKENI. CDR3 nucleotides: TGTGCCAGCTCTCCGACCACAGATACGCAGTATTTT. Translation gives CASSPTTDTQYF.

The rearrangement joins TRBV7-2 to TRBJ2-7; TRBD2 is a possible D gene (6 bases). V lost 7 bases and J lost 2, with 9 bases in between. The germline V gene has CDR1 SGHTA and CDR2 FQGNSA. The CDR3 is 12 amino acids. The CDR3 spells CASKGLAYEQYF. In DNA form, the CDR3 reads TGTGCCAGCAAGGGACTGGCCTACGAGCAGTACTTC.

Here the CDR3 reads CATSRDAGPYEQYF. The CDR3 coding sequence is TGTGCCACCAGCAGAGATGCAGGGCCCTACGAGCAGTACTTC. This chain joins TRBV15 and TRBJ2-7; D may be TRBD1 (5 bases). The germline gives CDR1 LNHNV, CDR2 YYDKDF (reference sequence). The CDR3 is made up of 14 amino acids. Trimming pared 0 bases from V and 2 bases from J, leaving 8 bases between.

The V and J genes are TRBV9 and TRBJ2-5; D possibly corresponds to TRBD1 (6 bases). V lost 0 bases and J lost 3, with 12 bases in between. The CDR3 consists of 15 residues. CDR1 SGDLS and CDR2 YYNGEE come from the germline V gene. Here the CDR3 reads CASSVARDRKETQYF. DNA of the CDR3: TGTGCCAGCAGCGTAGCTCGAGACAGGAAAGAGACCCAGTACTTC.

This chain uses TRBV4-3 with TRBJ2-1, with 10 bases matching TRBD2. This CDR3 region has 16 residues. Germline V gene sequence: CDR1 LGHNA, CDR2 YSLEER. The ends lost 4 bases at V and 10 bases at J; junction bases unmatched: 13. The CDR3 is CASSPLLLAGVGEQFF. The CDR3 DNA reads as TGCGCCAGCAGCCCCCTTCTCCTAGCGGGAGTGGGGGAGCAGTTCTTC.

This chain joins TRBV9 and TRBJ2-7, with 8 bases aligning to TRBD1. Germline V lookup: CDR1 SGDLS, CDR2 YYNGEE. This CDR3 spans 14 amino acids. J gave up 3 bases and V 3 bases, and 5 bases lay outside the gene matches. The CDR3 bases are TGTGCCAGCAGCGAGGGACAGGCGTACTACGAGCAGTACTTC. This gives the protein CASSEGQAYYEQYF.

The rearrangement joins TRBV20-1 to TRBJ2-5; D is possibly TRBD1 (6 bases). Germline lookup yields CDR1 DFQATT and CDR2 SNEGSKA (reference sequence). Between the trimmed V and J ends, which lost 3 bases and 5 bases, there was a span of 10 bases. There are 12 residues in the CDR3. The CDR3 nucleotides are TGCAGTGCTAGGGGCAGGGGTGAGACCCAGTACTTC. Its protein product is CSARGRGETQYF.

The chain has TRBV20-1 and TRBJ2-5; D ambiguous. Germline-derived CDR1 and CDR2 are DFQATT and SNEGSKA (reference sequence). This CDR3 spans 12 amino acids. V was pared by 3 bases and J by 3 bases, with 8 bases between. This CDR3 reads CSARSHEETQYF. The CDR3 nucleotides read TGCAGTGCTAGGTCTCATGAAGAGACCCAGTACTTC.

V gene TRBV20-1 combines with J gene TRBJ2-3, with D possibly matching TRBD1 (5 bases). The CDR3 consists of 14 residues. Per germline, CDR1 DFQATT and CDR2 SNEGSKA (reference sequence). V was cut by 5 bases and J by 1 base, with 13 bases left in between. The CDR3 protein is CSAQTEAGTDTQYF. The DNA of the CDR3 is TGCAGTGCTCAGACAGAAGCAGGCACAGATACGCAGTATTTT.

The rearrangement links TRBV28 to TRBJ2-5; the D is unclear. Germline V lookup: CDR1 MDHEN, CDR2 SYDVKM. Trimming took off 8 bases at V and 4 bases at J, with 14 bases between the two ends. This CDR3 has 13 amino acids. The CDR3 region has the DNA TGTGCCAGCGGGGTGGTATCAGGAGAGACCCAGTACTTC. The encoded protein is CASGVVSGETQYF.

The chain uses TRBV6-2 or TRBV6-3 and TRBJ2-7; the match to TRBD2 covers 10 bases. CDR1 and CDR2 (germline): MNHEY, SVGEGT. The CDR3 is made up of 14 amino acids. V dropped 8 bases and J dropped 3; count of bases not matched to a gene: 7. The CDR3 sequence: CASRYTSGNYEQYF. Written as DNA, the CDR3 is TGTGCCAGCCGGTACACTAGCGGGAACTACGAGCAGTACTTC.